This T cell receptor beta chain was sequenced for a study of blood T cells in healthy people across ages. Study-wide results and caveats: Fewer expanded clones and more diversity marked long-lived versus aged donors.

About this clonotype: What it binds is not known.

PCR was performed a second time for about 7 to 12 cycles using a sample-barcoded 5' primer and a J-beta primer mix. TCRdb reanalysed the 5' RACE reads using MiXCR and keeps one entry per CDR3 protein. The sample records some 1.5 million distinct CDR3 sequences, under 30% being singletons. The specimen sequenced was blood. This sequence was found in a woman in her thirties in good health.

The CDR3 spells CASSAVFAGGQETQYF. CDR3 sequence (DNA): TGCGCCAGCAGCGCGGTGTTTGCGGGAGGGCAAGAGACCCAGTACTTC. V usage is TRBV5-1 and J usage is TRBJ2-5; 9 bases match TRBD2. CDR1 is SGHRS and CDR2 is YFSETQ in the germline V gene. V lost 4 bases to trimming and J lost 2 bases; unmatched junction nucleotides: 9. This CDR3 region has 16 residues. The full variable domain, in which reference TRBV5-1 and TRBJ2-5 provide the parts outside the CDR3, is KAGVTQTPRYLIKTRGQQVTLSCSPISGHRSVSWYQQTPGQGLQFLFEYFSETQRNKGNFPGRFSGRQFSNSRSEMNVSTLELGDSALYLCASSAVFAGGQETQYFGPGTRLLVL.